Included here is one T cell receptor (beta chain) sequence, with context. At least ten counts were recorded for this clonotype. Its antigen is still unknown. No qualities accompany the bases; no much larger clone lies one base away. These data originate in a study of glioma-infiltrating T cells (dated by TCRdb to 2015 to 2016). Regarding the study in general: TCR alpha- and beta-chain repertoires were sequenced from glioma tissue, non-neoplastic brain tissue and matched peripheral blood mononuclear cells. To measure how far tissue and blood T-cell populations diverged, each tissue-infiltrating repertoire was compared against the peripheral blood repertoire of the same patient. The paired cohort comprised three low-grade glioma patients, about eight primary glioblastoma patients and three non-glioma patients contributing non-neoplastic brain tissue.

V is reduced by 5 bases and J by 3 bases, leaving a spacing of 17 bases between them. From the germline V gene (reference sequence), CDR1 is MNHEY and CDR2 is SMNVEV. From the cysteine through the phenylalanine, the CDR3 covers 15 amino acids. The DNA shown is the 45-base CDR3, in frame from base 1. Results the study describes overall, beyond this receptor: Small numbers underpinned the group comparisons: roughly 8 glioblastoma patients, three low-grade glioma patients and three non-neoplastic patients. VJ-independent divergence between tissue and blood was lower than expected in non-neoplastic patients but higher than expected in all gliomas, particularly low-grade gliomas. Very few CDR3 sequences were found to be shared between tissue and blood, and this scarcity was attributed to high CDR3 diversity and limited sampling.

TCR alpha and beta CDR3 regions were amplified with the iRepertoire nested amplicon-rescue multiplex PCR (arm-PCR) platform from RNA. For one-step reverse transcription and amplification, about 95-400 ng of tissue mRNA or PBMC total RNA was used as input. After bead purification, a secondary multiplex PCR added Illumina adapters, and libraries were gel-purified between 200 and 400 bp. Internal 6-nucleotide barcodes were carried by the libraries and were used for demultiplexing. Libraries were sequenced on an Illumina MiSeq with 2x220 or 2x250 nucleotide paired-end reads. Turning to the authors' computational methods: Paired reads were merged using FLASH 1.2.11 and aligned with BWA-MEM to the GRCh37 human genome, and TRA and TRB reads were then extracted. V and J assignment used an IMGT-derived reference of cassette sequences and CDR3 motifs that included pseudogenes. Reads were translated in three frames, and productive CDR3s were defined as those with a C...FGXG motif and no stop codons. A clonotype was defined as a unique combination of a V-J cassette pair and a CDR3 amino acid sequence. Reads were filtered by Hamming distance, thresholded by each sample's sequence error rate in mapped regions. Using fastp trimming at Q25 and MiXCR clonotype assembly, TCRdb reanalyzed the public sequencing data and kept in-frame beta chains. CDR3 protein sequences are deduplicated, and each keeps its most common genes and DNA. The V and J calls and clone size come from TCRdb's table, not from the authors' own analysis. The sample records approximately 110,000 distinct CDR3 sequences, roughly 24% of which are singletons. The ten largest clones represent 13% to 15% of the sample.

In this chain, TRBV27 is recombined with TRBJ2-7; a tentative D call is TRBD1 (6 bases match). Sequenced material: glioma tissue, nonneoplastic brain tissue, or PBMCs (not recorded which). The origin of this receptor is a human donor with low-grade glioma or glioblastoma, undergoing nonglioma brain surgery, or in good health (not recorded which). The DNA sequence is as follows: TGTGCCAGCAGTCCGTCCGGGACACTTCGCTACGAGCAGTACTTC. Translated, it reads CASSPSGTLRYEQYF.